This is a list of T cell receptor beta chains from one sample in a study of blood T cell repertoires in COVID-19. Repertoires were generated with immunoSEQ multiplex PCR, while TCRdb's copy carries only in-frame clones and drops some. Found here are approximately 150,000 clones, 83% of them singletons; the top ten hold approximately 2%. Sequencing input: peripheral blood. The receptors originated from a woman older than 75 with acute or convalescent COVID-19. The CDR3 runs from the conserved cysteine through the conserved F or W. Each record gives: V gene, J gene, clone size, CDR3 protein. A clone size is listed for some rows: how often the clone was seen (once, few, many), or a class if it is expanded.

TRBV7-2	TRBJ2-7	.	CASSPRTGSYEQYF
TRBV15	TRBJ1-4	.	CATSVDRGRTEKLFF
TRBV28	TRBJ2-5	.	CASSLGGLAGFGETQYF
TRBV7-7	TRBJ2-5	.	CASSLVGSGTETQYF
TRBV2	TRBJ2-3	.	CASSPFRGFDTQYF
TRBV5-1	TRBJ1-1	.	CASSSQGFDTEAFF
TRBV5-1	TRBJ2-5	.	CASSLLGGGAQETQYF
TRBV27	TRBJ2-1	.	CASSLGGFSTFTYNEQFF
TRBV2	TRBJ2-7	.	CASSSQGYSSYEQYF
TRBV5-4	TRBJ2-1	.	CASSLTGADEQFF
TRBV15	TRBJ2-1	.	CATSREGLAGGNEQFF
TRBV14	TRBJ1-1	.	CASSQKLGQMNTEAFF
TRBV28	TRBJ1-5	once	CASQESNQPQHF
TRBV15	TRBJ1-1	.	CATSRDGGGMNTEAFF
TRBV28	TRBJ1-1	.	CASSLDRVEAFF
TRBV10-3	TRBJ2-7	.	CAISASRQGESYEQYF
TRBV24-1	TRBJ1-5	.	CATSGPGTVNQPQHF
TRBV3-1/TRBV3-2	TRBJ2-2	.	CASSQDTVSGELFF
TRBV5-1	TRBJ2-7	.	CASSRHPSDSYEQYF
TRBV5-1	TRBJ2-2	.	CASSRLAGGLNTGELFF
TRBV9	TRBJ2-1	once	CASSVGLAGAYNEQFF
TRBV6-2/TRBV6-3	TRBJ1-4	.	CASSERTGGARGNEKLFF
TRBV12-3/TRBV12-4	TRBJ2-7	few	CASRRQSSYEQYF
TRBV3-1/TRBV3-2	TRBJ2-7	.	CASSQASGGSYEQYF
TRBV30	TRBJ1-1	.	CAWDPGDIGAFF
TRBV7-9	TRBJ1-3	.	CATAGTRGRGSGNTIYF
TRBV2	TRBJ1-6	.	CASREGGAYSPLHF
TRBV7-2	TRBJ2-7	once	CASSLPRGSPGEQYF
TRBV18	TRBJ1-1	.	CASSPPAGENTEAFF
TRBV3-1/TRBV3-2	TRBJ2-1	once	CASSRLDRANEQFF
TRBV6-6	TRBJ1-1	few	CASSQLGQGAEAFF
TRBV7-9	TRBJ2-5	.	CASSPSLAGGLETQYF
TRBV7-2	TRBJ1-1	.	CASSLVVGNTEAFF
TRBV11-2	TRBJ2-3	.	CASSLDRAGGNTDTQYF
TRBV10-2	TRBJ1-5	.	CASRAGGDQPQHF
TRBV7-8	TRBJ2-7	.	CASSINRGGTGEQYF
TRBV19	TRBJ1-5	.	CASSIETGGRQPQHF
TRBV5-1	TRBJ1-4	.	CASRFGRGPNEKLFF
TRBV7-9	TRBJ1-1	many	CASSQGQYAEAFF
TRBV27	TRBJ1-1	.	CASRTQPGTEAFF
TRBV18	TRBJ1-5	few	CASSPPWTGAGNQPQHF
TRBV10-3	TRBJ2-2	.	CAIRSTGELFF
TRBV28	TRBJ1-1	.	CASSLRRDLEAFF
TRBV28	TRBJ1-3	.	CASSLRGDTIYF
TRBV2	TRBJ2-5	.	CASSVRSAGTQYF
TRBV18	TRBJ2-1	once	CASSPTGTSGSSYNEQFF
TRBV10-3	TRBJ1-1	.	CAISDPPGVTEAFF
TRBV4-3	TRBJ1-5	.	CASSRAANSNQPQHF
TRBV5-1	TRBJ2-7	.	CASSLTAAGTYEQYF
TRBV19	TRBJ1-3	.	CASSIRRAGSKSSGNTIYF
TRBV6-1	TRBJ1-2	.	CASSDGIGQGYTF
TRBV3-1/TRBV3-2	TRBJ1-4	.	CASSQGQGALSEKLFF
TRBV14	TRBJ1-1	.	CASSIQMNTEAFF
TRBV7-2	TRBJ2-7	.	CASQREGYEQYF